The clone carrying this T cell receptor beta chain was picked up a small number of times. No antigen is known for it. The record originates from a study of regulatory T cells in long-lasting Graves disease. Study outcomes and limitations: Gene preferences differed: TRBV28, TRBJ1-2, TRBJ2-5 in persistent cases. Persistent patients shared more public clonotypes (2,741) than newly diagnosed patients (around 1,000).

V shed 3 bases, J shed 5 bases, and the junction held 5 bases outside the gene matches. The CDR3 has 15 amino acids. The germline CDR1 and CDR2 sequences are KGHDR and SFDVKD. Time point of the sample: newly diagnosed GD, antithyroid drugs for less than 3 months. PBMC RNA was the source of the TCR library. Patients with Graves' disease were diagnosed by American Thyroid Association guidelines. For TCR beta, libraries came from iRepertoire HTBI primers and Arm-PCR of CDR3 regions. A single record per CDR3 protein comes from TCRdb applying MiXCR to the multiplex PCR reads. The sample contains about 470,000 distinct CDR3 sequences, 14% to 15% of which appear only once. These same records also appear under a second study, on T cells in Graves' hyperthyroidism and ophthalmopathy. That investigation notes: From stable hyperthyroidism, ophthalmopathy was set apart by a 13 V-J model.

This receptor was identified in a woman between 25 and 40 years old with Graves disease. Material: peripheral blood mononuclear cells (PBMCs), obtained at new diagnosis, from a patient treated with antithyroid drugs. The V and J genes are TRBV24-1 and TRBJ2-5; TRBD2 matches 10 bases. CDR3 sequence reads: CATSDSGRASETQYF. Here the CDR3 DNA reads TGTGCCACCAGTGATAGCGGGAGGGCCAGTGAGACCCAGTACTTC.